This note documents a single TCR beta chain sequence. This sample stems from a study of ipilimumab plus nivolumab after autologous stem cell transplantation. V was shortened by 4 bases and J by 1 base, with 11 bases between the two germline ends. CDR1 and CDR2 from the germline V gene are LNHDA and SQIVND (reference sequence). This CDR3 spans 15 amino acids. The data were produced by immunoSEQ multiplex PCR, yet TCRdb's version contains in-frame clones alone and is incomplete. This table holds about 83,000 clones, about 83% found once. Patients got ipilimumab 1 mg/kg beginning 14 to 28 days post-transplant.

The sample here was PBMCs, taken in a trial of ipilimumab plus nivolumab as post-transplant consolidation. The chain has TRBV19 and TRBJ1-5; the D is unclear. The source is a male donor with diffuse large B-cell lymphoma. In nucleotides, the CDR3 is TGTGCCAGTAGTAGGGGTTCGGGAAGCAATCAGCCCCAGCATTTT. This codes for CASSRGSGSNQPQHF.